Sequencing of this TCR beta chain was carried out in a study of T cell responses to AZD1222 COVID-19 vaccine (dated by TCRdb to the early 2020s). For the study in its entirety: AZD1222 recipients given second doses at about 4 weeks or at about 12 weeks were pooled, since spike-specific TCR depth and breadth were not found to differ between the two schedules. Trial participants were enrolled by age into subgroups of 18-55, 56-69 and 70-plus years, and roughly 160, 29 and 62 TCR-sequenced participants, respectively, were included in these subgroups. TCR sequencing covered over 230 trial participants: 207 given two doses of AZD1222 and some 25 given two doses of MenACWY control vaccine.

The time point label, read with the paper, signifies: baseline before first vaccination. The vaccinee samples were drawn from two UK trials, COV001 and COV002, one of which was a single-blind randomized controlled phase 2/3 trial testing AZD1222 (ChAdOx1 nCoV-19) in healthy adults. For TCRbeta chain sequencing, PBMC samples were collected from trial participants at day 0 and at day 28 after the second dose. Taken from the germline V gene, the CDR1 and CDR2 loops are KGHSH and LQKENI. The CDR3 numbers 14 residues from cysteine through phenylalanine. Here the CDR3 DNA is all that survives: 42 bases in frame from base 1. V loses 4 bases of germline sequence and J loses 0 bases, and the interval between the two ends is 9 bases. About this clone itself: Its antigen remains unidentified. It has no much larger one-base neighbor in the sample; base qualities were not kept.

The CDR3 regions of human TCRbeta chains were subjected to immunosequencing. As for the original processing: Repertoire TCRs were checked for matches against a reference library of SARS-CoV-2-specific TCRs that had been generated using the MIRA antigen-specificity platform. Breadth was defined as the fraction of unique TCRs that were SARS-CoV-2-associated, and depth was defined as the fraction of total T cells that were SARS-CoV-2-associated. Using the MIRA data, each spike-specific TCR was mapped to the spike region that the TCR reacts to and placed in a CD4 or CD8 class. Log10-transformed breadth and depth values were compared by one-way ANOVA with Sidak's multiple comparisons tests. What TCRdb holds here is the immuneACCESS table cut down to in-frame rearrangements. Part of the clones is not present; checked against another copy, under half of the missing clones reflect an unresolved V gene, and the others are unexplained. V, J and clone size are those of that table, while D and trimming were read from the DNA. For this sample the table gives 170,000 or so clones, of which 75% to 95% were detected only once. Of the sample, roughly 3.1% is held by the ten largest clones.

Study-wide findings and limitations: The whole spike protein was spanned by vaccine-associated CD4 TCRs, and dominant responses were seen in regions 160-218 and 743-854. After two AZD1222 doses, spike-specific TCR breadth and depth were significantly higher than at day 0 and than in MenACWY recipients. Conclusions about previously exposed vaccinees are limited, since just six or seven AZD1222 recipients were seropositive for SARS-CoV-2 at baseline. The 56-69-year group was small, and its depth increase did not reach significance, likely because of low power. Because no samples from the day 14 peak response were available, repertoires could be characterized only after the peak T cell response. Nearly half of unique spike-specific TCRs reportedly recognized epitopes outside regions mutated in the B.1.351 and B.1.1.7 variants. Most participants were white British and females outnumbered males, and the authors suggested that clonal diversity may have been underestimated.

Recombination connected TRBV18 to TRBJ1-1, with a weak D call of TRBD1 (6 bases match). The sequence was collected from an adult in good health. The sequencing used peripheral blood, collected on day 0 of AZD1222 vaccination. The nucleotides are TGTGCCAGCTCACTTGGACAGTTGAACACTGAAGCTTTCTTT. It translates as CASSLGQLNTEAFF.